These T cell receptor beta chains were read from a single sample in a study of Ad26.COV2.S vaccination and SARS-CoV-2 variants. The method was immunoSEQ multiplex PCR; TCRdb's version includes in-frame clones alone and lacks a portion of them. The table has roughly 350,000 clones, 86% seen once. Sequencing used peripheral blood, obtained in a trial of Ad26.COV2.S vaccine versus placebo. The receptors were sampled from a person between 18 and 59 years old who received the Ad26.COV2.S COVID-19 vaccine or a placebo. Both conserved end residues are part of each CDR3. A D gene is named only where the DNA matches it firmly. Expanded clones are given a class, and other clones once, few, many or no size at all.

size	V	J	D	CDR3	DNA
.	TRBV5-1	TRBJ2-7	.	CASSWEAVTYEQYF	TGCGCCAGCAGCTGGGAGGCCGTAACCTACGAGCAGTACTTC
few	TRBV19	TRBJ1-5	.	CASSPGLGQPQHF	TGTGCCAGTAGCCCGGGATTGGGTCAGCCCCAGCATTTT
once	TRBV7-3	TRBJ1-1	.	CASSFDSGLNTEAFF	TGTGCCAGCAGCTTCGACAGCGGTCTGAACACTGAAGCTTTCTTT
.	TRBV6-6	TRBJ2-1	TRBD2	CASSLRDYYNEQFF	TGTGCCAGCAGTTTGCGGGACTACTACAATGAGCAGTTCTTC
.	TRBV6-6	TRBJ2-1	.	CASSYSPYNEQFF	TGTGCCAGCAGTTATTCCCCTTACAATGAGCAGTTCTTC
.	TRBV28	TRBJ2-7	TRBD1	CASSPGGSYEQYF	TGTGCCAGCAGCCCAGGGGGTTCCTACGAGCAGTACTTC
.	TRBV6-5	TRBJ2-1	TRBD1	CASSYGTGSHEQFF	TGTGCCAGCAGTTACGGGACAGGGAGCCATGAGCAGTTCTTC
.	TRBV10-3	TRBJ2-2	.	CAISAVDSTMGGELFF	TGTGCCATCAGTGCGGTTGACAGCACCATGGGCGGGGAGCTGTTTTTT
.	TRBV9	TRBJ2-2	.	CASSVFPAANTGELFF	TGTGCCAGCAGCGTATTCCCTGCGGCGAACACCGGGGAGCTGTTTTTT
.	TRBV19	TRBJ2-7	TRBD1	CASSRDRVGEQYF	TGTGCCAGTAGTAGGGACAGGGTTGGCGAGCAGTACTTC
.	TRBV13	TRBJ1-1	TRBD1	CASSLGSGGNTEAFF	TGTGCCAGCAGCTTAGGGTCAGGGGGGAACACTGAAGCTTTCTTT
.	TRBV9	TRBJ1-3	TRBD1	CASSETGAGNTIYF	TGTGCCAGCAGCGAAACAGGGGCAGGAAACACCATATATTTT
.	TRBV6-5	TRBJ1-4	TRBD1	CASSRDRGNEKLFF	TGTGCCAGCAGTCGGGACAGGGGCAATGAAAAACTGTTTTTT
.	TRBV7-2	TRBJ2-7	TRBD1	CASSFGQGAGEQYF	TGTGCCAGCAGCTTCGGACAGGGGGCGGGGGAGCAGTACTTC
.	TRBV19	TRBJ1-5	TRBD1	CASSDIRTGPNQPQHF	TGTGCCAGTAGCGATATCCGGACAGGGCCCAATCAGCCCCAGCATTTT
.	TRBV28	TRBJ1-1	.	CASSASPGPKTEAFF	TGTGCCAGCAGTGCCTCCCCCGGGCCCAAGACTGAAGCTTTCTTT
.	TRBV7-2	TRBJ1-4	.	CASPTGVPNEKLFF	TGTGCCAGCCCCACGGGGGTTCCTAATGAAAAACTGTTTTTT